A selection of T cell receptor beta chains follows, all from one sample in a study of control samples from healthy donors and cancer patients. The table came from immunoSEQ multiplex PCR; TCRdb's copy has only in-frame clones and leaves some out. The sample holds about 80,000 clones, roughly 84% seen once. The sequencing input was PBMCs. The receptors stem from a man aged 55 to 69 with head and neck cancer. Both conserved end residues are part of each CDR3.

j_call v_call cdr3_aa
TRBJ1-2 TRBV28 CASRGSYGYTF
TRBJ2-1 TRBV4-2 CASSQDGTSAYNEQFF
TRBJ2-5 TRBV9 CASSGSGQKETQYF
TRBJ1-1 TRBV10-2 CASSGTGEAFF
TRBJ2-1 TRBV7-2 CASSPSGSYNNEQFF
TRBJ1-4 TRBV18 CASSPGKGTVNEKLFF
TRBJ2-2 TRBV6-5 CASSSLYYTGELFF
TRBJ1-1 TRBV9 CASSVGQDREAFF
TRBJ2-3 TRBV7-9 CASSSILTQYF
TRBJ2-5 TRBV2 CASVRGSGQETQYF
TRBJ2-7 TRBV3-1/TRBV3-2 CASSQQPNFYEQYF
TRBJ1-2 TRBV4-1 CASSQDRGQGPYGYTF
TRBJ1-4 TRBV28 CASSFGHEKLFF
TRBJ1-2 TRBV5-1 CASSRGGGLGYTF
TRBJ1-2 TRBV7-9 CASSRGGNGGYTF
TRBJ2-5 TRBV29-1 CSVGRRGGAGETQYF
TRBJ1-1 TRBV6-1 CASSEGLATEAFF
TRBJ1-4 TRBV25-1 CASSEIGLINEKLFF
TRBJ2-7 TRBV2 CASSDPGSGSGAYEQYF
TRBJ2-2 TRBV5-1 CASSPDPRGTSAGELFF
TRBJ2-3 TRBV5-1 CASSLGQGPDTQYF
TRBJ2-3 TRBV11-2 CASGSGIGDTQYF
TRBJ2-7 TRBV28 CASSLNYEQYF